This entry lists 22 T cell receptor beta chains sequenced from one sample in a study of spatial heterogeneity in lung cancer. The time point: blood at routine non-recurrence follow-up after resection. MiXCR, run by TCRdb on the 5' RACE reads, gives a single entry per CDR3 protein. In the table there are around 3,000 distinct CDR3 sequences, 45% to 70% of which are singletons. The sample in question was PBMCs, obtained at follow-up. These receptors were obtained from a male donor with early-stage non-small cell lung cancer.

About this clonotype: This beta chain appears as a stray read in a library generated for alpha chains; its size is not informative. The chain combines TRBV20-1 with TRBJ2-7, with D perhaps matching TRBD2 (6 bases). Trimming stripped 0 bases from V and 3 bases from J, with 6 bases between. The CDR3 totals 12 residues. Germline V gene lookup returns CDR1 DFQATT and CDR2 SNEGSKA (reference sequence). CDR3 sequence reads: CSAREGGYEQYF. The CDR3 nucleotides are TGCAGTGCTAGAGAGGGGGGCTACGAGCAGTACTTC.

Points on this clonotype: As an off-target read in a library built for alpha chains, this beta chain has a frequency of little significance. CDR3 nucleotide sequence: TGCGCCAGCAGTATCCAGGGGGCGGATCCAGACTACAATGAGCAGTTCTTC. Translating it yields CASSIQGADPDYNEQFF. The chain has TRBV5-1 and TRBJ2-1; 8 nucleotides line up with TRBD1. Germline V gene sequence: CDR1 SGHRS, CDR2 YFSETQ. The CDR3 contains 17 residues. The ends lost 5 bases at V and 3 bases at J; junction bases unmatched: 13. The entire variable domain, with the rest obtained from reference TRBV5-1 and TRBJ2-1, is as follows: KAGVTQTPRYLIKTRGQQVTLSCSPISGHRSVSWYQQTPGQGLQFLFEYFSETQRNKGNFPGRFSGRQFSNSRSEMNVSTLELGDSALYLCASSIQGADPDYNEQFFGPGTRLTVL.

As to this clonotype: Since the library was made to target alpha chains, this beta chain is a stray read and its abundance is not meaningful. J is TRBJ2-5 and V is TRBV7-3, with TRBD2 as a possible D gene (6 bases). CDR3 length: 14 residues. Trimming left V 5 bases short and J 2 bases short, with 12 bases between. Germline CDR1 is SGHTA and CDR2 is FQGTGA. CDR3 nucleotides: TGTGCCAGCAGCCCGTTTGGAGGGCAAGAGACCCAGTACTTC. This sequence encodes CASSPFGGQETQYF.

About this clonotype: This beta chain is a stray read from a library made for alpha chains; its abundance is not meaningful. The chain combines TRBV5-5 with TRBJ2-1, with D possibly TRBD1 on 6 matching bases. Trimming took off 4 bases at V and 7 bases at J, with 12 bases between the two ends. CDR3 length: 13 amino acids. Germline values: CDR1 SGHKS, CDR2 YYEKEE (reference sequence). The CDR3 reads CASSPAQGNEQFF. CDR3 nucleotide sequence: TGTGCCAGCAGCCCAGCGCAGGGGAATGAGCAGTTCTTC.

With regard to this clonotype: Since the library was made to target alpha chains, this beta chain is a stray read and its abundance is not meaningful. The V and J genes are TRBV6-6 and TRBJ2-1; 8 bases map to TRBD2. The CDR3 is 13 amino acids. Germline assignment: CDR1 MNHNY and CDR2 SVGAGI (reference sequence). V trimming: 10 bases; J trimming: 6 bases; junction bases outside the gene matches: 8. The chain's CDR3 is CATEAGVFNEQFF. The CDR3 bases are TGTGCCACCGAAGCGGGAGTCTTCAATGAGCAGTTCTTC.

Worth noting for this clonotype: The library was designed around alpha chains, so this beta chain is a stray read whose abundance carries little weight. The rearrangement uses TRBV27 and TRBJ2-2; TRBD1 is a possible D gene (6 bases). This CDR3 region has 15 residues. V was pared by 6 bases and J by 2 bases, with 13 bases between. Germline CDR1 reads MNHEY; CDR2 reads SMNVEV (reference sequence). The CDR3 DNA sequence: TGTGCCAGCAGCCCAACAGGGTTCAACACCGGGGAGCTGTTTTTT. The encoded protein is CASSPTGFNTGELFF.

This clonotype was seen only a few times. This beta chain represents an off-target read in a library built for alpha chains; its size is of limited meaning. The V call is TRBV14, the J call TRBJ1-5; D gene uncertain. With 0 bases removed from V and 0 bases from J, the gap between germline ends came to 0 bases. The V gene's germline CDR1 is SGHDN and CDR2 FVKESK. The CDR3 loop spans 13 amino acids. CDR3 bases: TGTGCCAGCAGCCAAGATAGCAATCAGCCCCAGCATTTT. Amino acid sequence: CASSQDSNQPQHF.

This clonotype came up a few times. The library was prepared for alpha chains; this beta chain is a stray read, so its frequency means little. The rearrangement links TRBV7-2 to TRBJ2-3; D may match TRBD1 or TRBD2 (5 bases each). From germline, CDR1 is SGHTA and CDR2 FQGNSA. This CDR3 region has 15 residues. Between the trimmed V and J ends, which lost 5 bases and 6 bases, there was a span of 18 bases. CDR3 DNA sequence: TGTGCCAGCAGCCCCCAAACCGGGGCCCTGGATACGCAGTATTTT. This gives the protein CASSPQTGALDTQYF.

As regards this clonotype: Being off target in a library aimed at alpha chains, this beta chain has a size of little meaning. The rearrangement uses TRBV11-1 and TRBJ2-7; 9 bases agree with TRBD1. Germline V gene sequence: CDR1 SGHAT, CDR2 FQDESV (reference sequence). The CDR3 has 16 amino acids. Trimming cost V 5 bases and J 2 bases; bases outside gene matches: 10. Here the CDR3 reads CASSETGQGSTYEQYF. Written as DNA, the CDR3 is TGTGCCAGCAGCGAGACAGGACAGGGGTCCACCTACGAGCAGTACTTC.

This clonotype was seen more than once but under ten times. This beta chain is a stray sequence in a library constructed for alpha chains; its clone size is not meaningful. The chain links TRBV5-5 to TRBJ1-1; D is unresolved. The CDR3 spans 14 residues. Trimming took off 4 bases at V and 0 bases at J, with 10 bases between the two ends. In germline, CDR1 is SGHKS, CDR2 YYEKEE (reference sequence). In nucleotides, the CDR3 is TGTGCCAGCAGCGTCAGGAGTATGAACACTGAAGCTTTCTTT. It specifies CASSVRSMNTEAFF.

On this clonotype itself: Within a library made for alpha chains, this beta chain is off target, and its count is uninformative. The V gene is TRBV12-3 or TRBV12-4, the J gene TRBJ2-7; D is unclear. This CDR3 is 14 amino acids long. V was cut by 6 bases and J by 2 bases, with 14 bases left in between. The CDR3 DNA follows: TGTGCCAGCAGGTCCCGCGACGCCGCCTACGAGCAGTACTTC. Protein sequence: CASRSRDAAYEQYF.

The sample holds one count of this clonotype. The size of this beta chain means little, since it is a stray read in a library made for alpha chains. The V gene is TRBV9, the J gene TRBJ2-3; 8 nucleotides agree with TRBD2. The CDR3 runs 15 residues. Trimming at V came to 4 bases and at J to 4 bases, leaving 8 bases not matched to a gene. The germline V gene has CDR1 SGDLS and CDR2 YYNGEE. This CDR3 is CASSYSGGWADTQYF. CDR3 DNA: TGTGCCAGCAGCTACAGCGGGGGTTGGGCAGATACGCAGTATTTT.

In the case of this clonotype: The library was prepared for alpha chains; this beta chain is a stray read, so its frequency means little. V and J are TRBV7-9 and TRBJ2-7; D is uncertain. The CDR3 covers 12 residues. The germline V and J ends were trimmed by 0 bases and 4 bases, with 4 bases remaining between them. Germline values: CDR1 SEHNR, CDR2 FQNEAQ (reference sequence). The CDR3 loop is CASSLAKYEQYF. The DNA of the CDR3 is TGTGCCAGCAGCTTAGCGAAATACGAGCAGTACTTC.

With respect to this clonotype: This beta chain turned up in a library designed for alpha chains; as an off-target read, its abundance says little. The rearrangement joins TRBV11-2 to TRBJ2-7; D unresolved. CDR1 and CDR2 (germline): SGHAT, FQNNGV. The CDR3 is 14 residues long. Trimming removed 1 base at V and 0 bases at J, with 7 bases between. Written as DNA, the CDR3 is TGTGCCAGCAGCTTAGGACCTGTCTCCTACGAGCAGTACTTC. Translation: CASSLGPVSYEQYF.

About this clonotype: A library made for alpha chains picked up this beta chain off target, so its size means little. V and J are TRBV14 and TRBJ2-4; the D is unclear. The CDR3 extends over 13 amino acids. Germline V gene sequence: CDR1 SGHDN, CDR2 FVKESK. The V end lost 1 base, the J end lost 3 bases, and 4 bases lay between the germline ends. The CDR3 DNA reads TGTGCCAGCAGCCAAGGGAACAAAAACATTCAGTACTTC. This translates into CASSQGNKNIQYF.

About this clonotype: The library was designed around alpha chains, so this beta chain is a stray read whose abundance carries little weight. This chain uses TRBV28 with TRBJ2-1; D tentatively fits TRBD1 or TRBD2 (6 bases each). Germline V gene lookup returns CDR1 MDHEN and CDR2 SYDVKM. This CDR3 spans 14 amino acids. V gave up 5 bases and J gave up 5 bases, with 13 bases separating them. CDR3 nucleotides: TGTGCCAGCAGTCCCCGGGGGACAAACAATGAGCAGTTCTTC. This sequence encodes CASSPRGTNNEQFF. Complete variable domain (other parts from reference TRBV28 and TRBJ2-1): DVKVTQSSRYLVKRTGEKVFLECVQDMDHENMFWYRQDPGLGLRLIYFSYDVKMKEKGDIPEGYSVSREKKERFSLILESASTNQTSMYLCASSPRGTNNEQFFGPGTRLTVL.

On this clonotype: This beta chain came through as a stray read in a library set up for alpha chains, and its size says little. This chain joins TRBV5-8 and TRBJ2-3; 9 positions match TRBD2. The J segment lost 0 bases and the V segment lost 1 base, leaving 9 bases of the junction unmatched. CDR1 SGHTS and CDR2 YDEGEE come from the germline V gene. The CDR3 consists of 18 residues. CDR3 DNA sequence: TGTGCCAGCAGCTTGCTGCTTTCAACTAGCGGGAGCACAGATACGCAGTATTTT. This codes for CASSLLLSTSGSTDTQYF. The variable domain in full, completed from reference TRBV5-8 and TRBJ2-3, reads EAGVTQSPTHLIKTRGQQATLRCSPISGHTSVYWYQQALGLGLQFLLWYDEGEERNRGNFPPRFSGRQFPNYSSELNVNALELEDSALYLCASSLLLSTSGSTDTQYFGPGTRLTVL.

Remarks on this clonotype: The library was built for alpha chains, so this beta chain is an off-target read and its size means little. This rearrangement joins TRBV29-1 to TRBJ2-3; D is tentatively TRBD1 or TRBD2 (5 bases each). V was trimmed by 5 bases and J by 3 bases, leaving 12 bases between them. The CDR3 is 13 residues long. Germline assignment: CDR1 SQVTM and CDR2 ANQGSEA. Written as DNA, the CDR3 is TGCAGCGTTTCAGAGGGGCCTACAGATACGCAGTATTTT. It encodes CSVSEGPTDTQYF.

Note on this clonotype: This beta chain appears as a stray read in a library generated for alpha chains; its size is not informative. The chain combines TRBV29-1 with TRBJ2-6; D unclear. Trimming shortened V by 6 bases and J by 1 base, and 4 bases separated the two germline ends. CDR1 SQVTM and CDR2 ANQGSEA come from the germline V gene. The CDR3 runs to 12 residues. The CDR3 DNA reads TGCAGCGTCCATTCTGGGGCCAACGTCCTGACTTTC. Translating gives CSVHSGANVLTF. Looking up the rest from reference TRBV29-1 and TRBJ2-6 gives the full variable domain: SAVISQKPSRDICQRGTSLTIQCQVDSQVTMMFWYRQQPGQSLTLIATANQGSEATYESGFVIDKFPISRPNLTFSTLTVSNMSPEDSSIYLCSVHSGANVLTFGAGSRLTVL.

This clonotype was found a few times. The library was built for alpha chains, so this beta chain is an off-target read and its size means little. This chain links TRBV7-2 with TRBJ2-2; D gene ambiguous. The V gene lost 4 bases and the J gene lost 0 bases, with 9 bases spanning the gap. The CDR3 is made up of 15 amino acids. Germline CDR1 and CDR2: SGHTA and FQGNSA. The CDR3 protein is CASSSRSTNTGELFF. The CDR3, as DNA: TGTGCCAGCAGCTCCAGAAGTACGAACACCGGGGAGCTGTTTTTT.

About this clonotype itself: This beta chain turned up in a library designed for alpha chains; as an off-target read, its abundance says little. The chain combines TRBV7-6 with TRBJ2-5, with 9 positions matching TRBD1. In germline, CDR1 is SGHVS, CDR2 FNYEAQ. The V gene end was trimmed by 5 bases and the J gene end by 7 bases; junction bases not matched to a gene: 8. The CDR3 extends over 14 amino acids. Written as DNA, the CDR3 is TGTGCCAGCAGCCAGGGACAGGGCGGTGCGACCCAGTACTTC. It encodes CASSQGQGGATQYF.

This clonotype was picked up a small number of times. In a library made to pick up alpha chains, this beta chain is a stray read with a size that means little. V usage is TRBV7-9 and J usage is TRBJ2-4, with D unresolved. The V end lost 5 bases, the J end lost 7 bases, and 12 bases lay between the germline ends. This CDR3 region has 13 residues. Looked up from germline, CDR1 is SEHNR and CDR2 is FQNEAQ (reference sequence). The CDR3 spells CASSPGPANIQYF. In DNA, the CDR3 is TGTGCCAGCAGCCCTGGGCCTGCGAACATTCAGTACTTC.